A single sample gave rise to the 26 T cell receptor beta chains below, sequenced in a study of blood T cell repertoires in COVID-19. Using immunoSEQ multiplex PCR, the repertoire was profiled, and TCRdb retains in-frame clones only, with some absent. The table lists about 300,000 clones, more than 80% of them singletons. The sample was peripheral blood. The origin of the receptors is a man aged 18 to 30 who had recovered from COVID-19.

The chain couples TRBV7-6 to TRBJ2-1; TRBD1 agrees at 11 bases. J gave up 8 bases and V 5 bases, and 14 bases lay outside the gene matches. Germline V lookup: CDR1 SGHVS, CDR2 FNYEAQ. The CDR3 loop spans 17 amino acids. CDR3 nucleotide sequence: TGTGCCAGCAGCCGTGCAATTGGGACAGGGGGAACGGATGAGCAGTTCTTC. This codes for CASSRAIGTGGTDEQFF. Variable domain in full (rest from reference TRBV7-6 and TRBJ2-1): GAGVSQSPRYKVTKRGQDVALRCDPISGHVSLYWYRQALGQGPEFLTYFNYEAQQDKSGLPNDRFSAERPEGSISTLTIQRTEQRDSAMYRCASSRAIGTGGTDEQFFGPGTRLTVL.

The chain couples TRBV4-1 to TRBJ2-2; tentatively, D is TRBD2 (5 bases). Germline V CDR1 and CDR2: MGHRA, YSYEKL. V was trimmed by 0 bases and J by 0 bases, leaving 11 bases between them. This CDR3 has 17 amino acids. The CDR3 loop reads CASSQDNRGANTGELFF. DNA of the CDR3: TGCGCCAGCAGCCAAGATAATCGGGGTGCGAACACCGGGGAGCTGTTTTTT.

This clone was seen a single time. This chain links TRBV2 with TRBJ1-2; D possibly corresponds to TRBD1 (6 bases). CDR3 size: 13 residues. V lost 3 bases to trimming and J lost 2 bases, with 7 bases between them. Germline V gives CDR1 SNHLY, CDR2 FYNNEI. DNA for the CDR3: TGTGCCAGCAGTGAGCAGGGGAACTATGGCTACACCTTC. Its protein product is CASSEQGNYGYTF.

The V and J genes are TRBV7-6 and TRBJ1-3; no clear D gene. The germline CDR1 and CDR2 sequences are SGHVS and FNYEAQ. The CDR3 has 15 amino acids. Trimming pared 2 bases from V and 4 bases from J, leaving 12 bases between. CDR3 in amino acids: CASSLWVPGGNTIYF. CDR3 nucleotides: TGTGCCAGCAGCTTATGGGTCCCGGGGGGAAACACCATATATTTT.

The chain links TRBV7-2 to TRBJ2-4; D is unclear. Germline values: CDR1 SGHTA, CDR2 FQGNSA. Trimming cost V 1 base and J 0 bases, with 7 bases left between them. This CDR3 region has 15 residues. In nucleotides, the CDR3 is TGTGCCAGCAGCTTAGACAGTCTAGCCAAAAACATTCAGTACTTC. It specifies CASSLDSLAKNIQYF.

The chain links TRBV5-6 to TRBJ1-4; D may be TRBD1 (6 bases). CDR1 and CDR2 (germline): SGHDT, YYEEEE. The CDR3 is 16 residues long. Trimming took 2 bases from V and 0 from J, leaving 11 bases between them. The CDR3 DNA reads as TGTGCCAGCAGCTTTTATGGACAGACAACTAATGAAAAACTGTTTTTT. Encoded protein: CASSFYGQTTNEKLFF.

This clone is a singleton in its sample. The V and J genes are TRBV6-4 and TRBJ2-2; 8 bases are a match to TRBD1. Trimming cost V 5 bases and J 7 bases; bases outside gene matches: 6. The CDR3 is 14 residues long. Germline loops: CDR1 MRHNA, CDR2 SNTAGT. The CDR3 protein is CASSPAGGIGELFF. The CDR3 region has the DNA TGTGCCAGCAGTCCTGCAGGGGGCATCGGGGAGCTGTTTTTT.

This chain connects TRBV27 to TRBJ1-5; D is perhaps TRBD1 (6 bases). Germline-derived CDR1 and CDR2 are MNHEY and SMNVEV (reference sequence). The V and J ends lost 2 bases and 5 bases respectively, with 10 bases between them. The CDR3 loop spans 14 amino acids. This CDR3 reads CASSLGGGYQPQHF. CDR3 sequence (DNA): TGTGCCAGCAGTTTAGGGGGCGGTTATCAGCCCCAGCATTTT.

The rearrangement uses TRBV4-1 and TRBJ1-2; no firm D call. The CDR3 length is 14 residues. Looked up from germline, CDR1 is MGHRA and CDR2 is YSYEKL. V was clipped by 4 bases and J by 3 bases, with 12 bases between them. Here the CDR3 reads CASSRRGFDYGYTF. CDR3 nucleotides: TGCGCCAGCAGCCGGAGAGGGTTCGACTATGGCTACACCTTC.

The rearrangement links TRBV11-3 to TRBJ1-1; a possible D gene is TRBD1 (5 bases). Germline values: CDR1 SGHNT, CDR2 YENEEA. Trimming cost V 1 base and J 11 bases, with 11 bases left between them. This CDR3 has 12 residues. The CDR3 DNA reads TGTGCCAGCAGCTTAGGGACACAGTCGGCTTTCTTT. Translation gives CASSLGTQSAFF.

The chain has TRBV29-1 and TRBJ1-2; 9 bases match TRBD1. J lost 5 bases, V lost 3 bases, and 10 bases had no gene match. The CDR3 consists of 15 residues. Germline lookup yields CDR1 SQVTM and CDR2 ANQGSEA. CDR3 DNA sequence: TGCAGCGTTGATAGGGGGACAGGGCATTCTTATGGCTACACCTTC. Translated, it gives CSVDRGTGHSYGYTF.

V and J are TRBV2 and TRBJ1-2, with D unresolved. Germline CDR1 SNHLY, CDR2 FYNNEI. The CDR3 is made up of 13 amino acids. Trimming took off 3 bases at V and 8 bases at J, with 13 bases between the two ends. The CDR3 here is CASSDLVLEGYTF. Here the CDR3 DNA reads TGTGCCAGCAGTGATTTGGTCCTTGAGGGCTACACCTTC.

V is TRBV13 and J is TRBJ2-7; TRBD1 aligns across 8 bases. V dropped 2 bases and J dropped 6; count of bases not matched to a gene: 3. Germline loops: CDR1 PRHDT, CDR2 FYEKMQ (reference sequence). The CDR3 contains 13 residues. CDR3: CASSLSQGVEQYF. Here the CDR3 DNA reads TGTGCCAGCAGCTTATCACAGGGGGTCGAGCAGTACTTC.

The V call is TRBV5-1, the J call TRBJ2-5; 14 bases agree with TRBD2. V was clipped by 4 bases and J by 3 bases; unmatched bases: 11. Germline CDR1 and CDR2: SGHRS and YFSETQ. The CDR3 spans 18 residues. The CDR3, as DNA: TGCGCCAGCAGCACGGGACTAGCGGGAGTTCGCGGGGAAGAGACCCAGTACTTC. Amino acids: CASSTGLAGVRGEETQYF.

The J gene is TRBJ1-2, the V gene TRBV2; no reliable D call. CDR1 and CDR2 from the germline V gene are SNHLY and FYNNEI. This CDR3 comprises 14 residues. V lost 4 bases and J lost 0, with 9 bases in between. CDR3 DNA sequence: TGTGCCAGCAGTGGGCCGGGTCCTAACTATGGCTACACCTTC. Its translation is CASSGPGPNYGYTF.

This chain connects TRBV12-3 or TRBV12-4 to TRBJ1-1, with D maybe TRBD1 (5 bases). The CDR3 is made up of 13 amino acids. The V end was cut by 6 bases, the J end by 9 bases, with 17 bases between. Written as DNA, the CDR3 is TGTGCCAGCAGGCCCCTACAGGCAGCAAAAGCTTTCTTT. Protein product: CASRPLQAAKAFF.

This rearrangement joins TRBV5-1 to TRBJ2-7, with 7 bases matching TRBD1. CDR1 is SGHRS, CDR2 YFSETQ, per germline. The CDR3 covers 14 residues. Germline trimming cut 0 bases from V and 3 bases from J; bases unmatched to any gene: 3. The CDR3 sequence is CASSLGQGNYEQYF. In DNA, the CDR3 is TGCGCCAGCAGCTTGGGACAGGGAAACTACGAGCAGTACTTC.

The chain joins TRBV30 to TRBJ2-1; the match to TRBD1 covers 12 bases. The V gene end was trimmed by 1 base and the J gene end by 15 bases; junction bases not matched to a gene: 13. The CDR3 runs 15 residues. CDR1 is GTSNPN, CDR2 SVGIG, per germline (reference sequence). CDR3 coding DNA: TGTGCCTGGAGTGCTCAAGACCGGGACAGGGGGCGGGGGTTCTTC. Translation gives CAWSAQDRDRGRGFF.

The chain is built from TRBV7-2 and TRBJ1-4; D is uncertain. The CDR3 spans 16 residues. V was trimmed by 2 bases and J by 1 base, leaving 11 bases between them. Germline V CDR1 and CDR2: SGHTA, FQGNSA. CDR3 nucleotide sequence: TGTGCCAGCAGCTTATCCCCCATCGGAACTAATGAAAAACTGTTTTTT. It translates to CASSLSPIGTNEKLFF. The full variable domain, its missing parts supplied by reference TRBV7-2 and TRBJ1-4, is GAGVSQSPSNKVTEKGKDVELRCDPISGHTALYWYRQSLGQGLEFLIYFQGNSAPDKSGLPSDRFSAERTGGSVSTLTIQRTQQEDSAVYLCASSLSPIGTNEKLFFGSGTQLSVL.

The chain has TRBV2 and TRBJ2-7; D might be TRBD2 (6 bases). The CDR3 consists of 11 residues. Germline V gene sequence: CDR1 SNHLY, CDR2 FYNNEI. For the CDR3, the DNA is TGTGGACAGCGCGGGGCTAACGAGCAGTACTTC. Its protein is CGQRGANEQYF.

The V call is TRBV24-1, the J call TRBJ2-3; 9 bases agree with TRBD2. Germline CDR1 KGHDR, CDR2 SFDVKD. The CDR3 runs to 17 residues. Trimming removed 3 bases from V and 1 base from J; junction bases left unmatched: 7. The CDR3 loop reads CATSDSFGGGGTDTQYF. The DNA for the CDR3 is TGTGCCACCAGTGATAGTTTCGGCGGGGGGGGCACAGATACGCAGTATTTT.

V gene TRBV6-5 combines with J gene TRBJ1-2, with a tentative D call TRBD1 (6 bases). Trimming stripped 4 bases from V and 14 bases from J, with 17 bases between. The germline CDR1 and CDR2 sequences are MNHEY and SVGAGI. The CDR3 covers 12 residues. Here the CDR3 reads CASSSNRVGWTF. CDR3 in DNA: TGTGCCAGCAGTTCGAACAGGGTGGGTTGGACCTTC.

This chain connects TRBV4-1 to TRBJ2-1; 12 bases are shared with TRBD2. Unmatched junction bases numbered 6, after V lost 0 bases and J lost 9 bases. Germline CDR1 is MGHRA and CDR2 is YSYEKL. This CDR3 contains 16 residues. CDR3 amino acids: CASSQDPTSGRSEQFF. Here the CDR3 DNA reads TGCGCCAGCAGCCAAGACCCGACTAGCGGGAGAAGTGAGCAGTTCTTC.

The V call is TRBV6-5, the J call TRBJ2-7; 8 bases line up with TRBD2. Germline values: CDR1 MNHEY, CDR2 SVGAGI. The CDR3 has 16 amino acids. V lost 0 bases, J lost 2 bases, and 6 bases stayed unmatched. This chain's CDR3 is CASSYSGSGVTYEQYF. CDR3 DNA sequence: TGTGCCAGCAGTTACTCTGGTAGCGGGGTAACCTACGAGCAGTACTTC.

The chain joins TRBV6-4 to TRBJ2-3; D gene unclear. The germline gives CDR1 MRHNA, CDR2 SNTAGT. The V and J ends lost 3 bases and 3 bases respectively, with 7 bases between them. This CDR3 has 13 residues. As DNA, the CDR3 is TGTGCCAGCAGTGAACAGCAGACAGATACGCAGTATTTT. Translating gives CASSEQQTDTQYF.

The rearrangement links TRBV9 to TRBJ2-1, with D possibly being TRBD2 (6 bases). The CDR3 totals 13 residues. The V end was cut by 2 bases, the J end by 6 bases, with 9 bases between. Germline V gene sequence: CDR1 SGDLS, CDR2 YYNGEE. The CDR3 DNA sequence: TGTGCCAGCAGCGTCGGGGGAGGCAATGAGCAGTTCTTC. Protein sequence: CASSVGGGNEQFF. Combining the CDR3 with reference TRBV9 and TRBJ2-1 gives the whole variable domain DSGVTQTPKHLITATGQRVTLRCSPRSGDLSVYWYQQSLDQGLQFLIQYYNGEERAKGNILERFSAQQFPDLHSELNLSSLELGDSALYFCASSVGGGNEQFFGPGTRLTVL.